A selection of T cell receptor beta chains follows, all from one sample in a study of blood T cells in healthy people across ages. MiXCR was run by TCRdb on the 5' RACE reads, yielding one entry per CDR3 protein. The repertoire consists of some 1.8 million distinct CDR3 sequences, with more than 35% occurring once and the leading ten covering more than 20%. Sequenced: blood. These TCRs come from a human donor in good health. CDR3s include the opening cysteine and the closing phenylalanine or tryptophan. A D gene is named only where the DNA matches it firmly. Size is stated for part of the rows, as once, few or many counts, or as a class when the clone is expanded.

D: TRBD2; size: -; V: TRBV7-8; J: TRBJ2-7; DNA: TGTGCCAGCAGCTCCCCTCGCGGGGGGGACGAGCAGTACTTC; CDR3: CASSSPRGGDEQYF
D: TRBD1; size: -; V: TRBV20-1; J: TRBJ1-3; DNA: TGCAGTGCTATACGGACAGGGATGGAAAACACCATATATTTT; CDR3: CSAIRTGMENTIYF
D: -; size: -; V: TRBV7-9; J: TRBJ2-6; DNA: TGTGCCAGCAGCTTATCTCCGGGGACTGGGGCCAACGTCCTGACTTTC; CDR3: CASSLSPGTGANVLTF
D: -; size: -; V: TRBV4-2; J: TRBJ2-3; DNA: TGTGCCAGCAGCCCGGGGACACGGCCGTCCACAGATACGCAGTATTTT; CDR3: CASSPGTRPSTDTQYF
D: -; size: few; V: TRBV5-1; J: TRBJ2-7; DNA: TGCGCCAGCAGCTTCGGGGGCCGAGCCTACGGGCAGTACTTC; CDR3: CASSFGGRAYGQYF
D: TRBD1; size: -; V: TRBV5-1; J: TRBJ1-4; DNA: TGCGCCAGCAGCCCCACGACAGGGGGAAATGAAAAACTGTTTTTT; CDR3: CASSPTTGGNEKLFF
D: TRBD1; size: -; V: TRBV29-1; J: TRBJ1-2; DNA: TGCAGCGCTATAATGGACAGGGAAGACTATGGCTACACCTTC; CDR3: CSAIMDREDYGYTF
D: -; size: -; V: TRBV3-1; J: TRBJ2-1; DNA: TGTGCCAGCAGCTCACAGGTTAGCTCCTACAATGAGCAGTTCTTC; CDR3: CASSSQVSSYNEQFF
D: TRBD1; size: -; V: TRBV7-2; J: TRBJ1-3; DNA: TGTGCCAGCAGCTCACAGGGGGCGCAAGGAAACACCATATATTTT; CDR3: CASSSQGAQGNTIYF
D: -; size: -; V: TRBV2; J: TRBJ2-4; DNA: TGTGCCATTATCTGGGGTCCAGGCAAAAACATTCAGTACTTC; CDR3: CAIIWGPGKNIQYF
D: -; size: few; V: TRBV6-5; J: TRBJ2-3; DNA: TGTGCCAGCACGGCCATGCGGGGAGTGAGCACAGATACGCAGTATTTT; CDR3: CASTAMRGVSTDTQYF
D: TRBD2; size: -; V: TRBV6-2/TRBV6-3; J: TRBJ2-7; DNA: TGTGCCAGCAGTTACGAAGGGGAGCGGAGCGGGGGCCTCTCCTACGAGCAGTACTTC; CDR3: CASSYEGERSGGLSYEQYF
D: -; size: -; V: TRBV4-1; J: TRBJ1-2; DNA: TGCGCCAGCAGCCTTAGGAATTCCTATGGCTACACCTTC; CDR3: CASSLRNSYGYTF
D: TRBD2; size: -; V: TRBV12-3/TRBV12-4; J: TRBJ2-5; DNA: TGTGCCAGCAGTCCCGCGGGGTTAGCGGGGGGGCCGGAAGAGACCCAGTACTTC; CDR3: CASSPAGLAGGPEETQYF
D: TRBD2; size: few; V: TRBV7-2; J: TRBJ2-1; DNA: TGTGCCAGCAGCTTAGTGGCTAGCGGCAATGAGCAGTTCTTC; CDR3: CASSLVASGNEQFF
D: -; size: many; V: TRBV6-5; J: TRBJ2-1; DNA: TGTGCCAGCAGTTATGGGGTCAATGAGCAGTTCTTC; CDR3: CASSYGVNEQFF
D: -; size: -; V: TRBV5-1; J: TRBJ2-1; DNA: TGCGCCAGCACCATTGGAGACTCCTACAATGAGCAGTTCTTC; CDR3: CASTIGDSYNEQFF
D: -; size: few; V: TRBV12-3/TRBV12-4; J: TRBJ1-4; DNA: TGTGCCAGCAGTTTTGGGTTTCGGTCTGAAAAACTGTTTTTT; CDR3: CASSFGFRSEKLFF
D: TRBD1; size: few; V: TRBV12-3/TRBV12-4; J: TRBJ2-7; DNA: TGTGCCAGCAGCCTTGACGTGGGACAGGACTACGAGCAGTACTTC; CDR3: CASSLDVGQDYEQYF
D: TRBD1; size: -; V: TRBV29-1; J: TRBJ1-1; DNA: TGCAGCGTCTTCTCGGGACAGAAGAACACTGAAGCTTTCTTT; CDR3: CSVFSGQKNTEAFF
D: -; size: once; V: TRBV6-6; J: TRBJ2-7; DNA: TGTGCCAGCATCGGGACTGCCTGGGACGAGCAGTACTTC; CDR3: CASIGTAWDEQYF
D: -; size: -; V: TRBV9; J: TRBJ2-7; DNA: TGTGCCAGCAGCGGGGCCAGGGGAGACTACGAGCAGTACTTC; CDR3: CASSGARGDYEQYF
D: -; size: once; V: TRBV5-1; J: TRBJ2-7; DNA: TGCGCCAGCAGCAAGGCAGGGAGTGTGTACGAGCAGTACTTC; CDR3: CASSKAGSVYEQYF
D: -; size: -; V: TRBV12-3/TRBV12-4; J: TRBJ2-5; DNA: TGTACCAGCAGTTCCCAATTTCTTTCCTTTACGGAGCAGTACTTC; CDR3: CTSSSQFLSFTEQYF
D: TRBD1; size: -; V: TRBV2; J: TRBJ2-7; DNA: TGTGCCAGCACTCCAAGGACAGGGACTGTATACGAGCAGTACTTC; CDR3: CASTPRTGTVYEQYF
D: -; size: -; V: TRBV4-1; J: TRBJ2-5; DNA: TGCGCCAGCAGCCAAGACGAGCCCGGGGGCCTCACCTACGAGCGGTACTTC; CDR3: CASSQDEPGGLTYERYF
D: -; size: few; V: TRBV7-2; J: TRBJ1-2; DNA: TGTGTCAGCAACCCTAACTCAGGGACTAACTATGACTACACCTTC; CDR3: CVSNPNSGTNYDYTF
D: -; size: many; V: TRBV5-6; J: TRBJ2-7; DNA: TGTGCCAGCAGCTGGAATCAGGGATACTCCTACGAGCAGTACTTC; CDR3: CASSWNQGYSYEQYF
D: TRBD2; size: few; V: TRBV18; J: TRBJ2-5; DNA: TGTGCCAGCTCACCATTGGGACTAGCGCCGAAAGAGACCCAGTACTTC; CDR3: CASSPLGLAPKETQYF
D: -; size: -; V: TRBV5-1; J: TRBJ2-5; DNA: TGCGCCAGCAGATTGACGGACCAAGAGACCCAGTACTTC; CDR3: CASRLTDQETQYF
D: -; size: few; V: TRBV29-1; J: TRBJ2-1; DNA: TGCAGCGTTGAAGATCTGGAGGACAATGAGCAGTTCTTC; CDR3: CSVEDLEDNEQFF
D: -; size: -; V: TRBV18; J: TRBJ1-6; DNA: TGTGCCAGCTCACCGGTTGGGTTTCTGGACTCACCCCTCCACTTT; CDR3: CASSPVGFLDSPLHF
D: TRBD1; size: few; V: TRBV11-2; J: TRBJ2-4; DNA: TGTGCCAGCAGCCACACAGGGGGCGGGAACATTCAGTACTTC; CDR3: CASSHTGGGNIQYF
D: -; size: few; V: TRBV27; J: TRBJ2-7; DNA: TGTGCCAGCAGTTTATGGGGGTTCCACGAGCAGTACTTC; CDR3: CASSLWGFHEQYF
D: TRBD2; size: few; V: TRBV7-2; J: TRBJ2-5; DNA: TGTGCCAGCAGCTTCACTAGCGATTTGGAGACCCAGTACTTC; CDR3: CASSFTSDLETQYF
D: -; size: few; V: TRBV10-3; J: TRBJ2-2; DNA: TGTGCCATCAGTGGGATCCGAATGAACACCGGGGAGCTGTTTTTT; CDR3: CAISGIRMNTGELFF
D: TRBD2; size: -; V: TRBV4-2; J: TRBJ2-3; DNA: TGTGCCAGCAGCCGAGACTTTAGCGGGGGGGAGTATACGCAGTATTTT; CDR3: CASSRDFSGGEYTQYF
D: -; size: few; V: TRBV5-1; J: TRBJ2-2; DNA: TGCGCCAGCAGCTTTTCAGGGAGAGGGGAGCTGTTTTTT; CDR3: CASSFSGRGELFF